These T cell receptor beta chains were read from a single sample in a study of cytomegalovirus exposure and HLA in healthy donors. Profiled with immunoSEQ multiplex PCR; TCRdb holds only in-frame clones, not every one. The data show around 68,000 clones, 75% seen once. The sample was PBMCs. These receptors originate from a woman aged 25-40 years in good health and CMV-seropositive. CDR3s include the opening cysteine and the closing phenylalanine or tryptophan. The order of the fields is V gene, clone size, J gene, D gene, CDR3 protein, CDR3 DNA. A D gene is named only where the DNA matches it firmly. Part of the rows lack a size; the others show once, few, many or a class for expanded clones.

TRBV7-2	.	TRBJ2-2	TRBD1	CASSLGVNRGLGTGELFF	TGTGCCAGCAGCTTAGGAGTGAACAGGGGGCTTGGAACCGGGGAGCTGTTTTTT
TRBV11-3	.	TRBJ2-1	.	CASSRDSEQFF	TGTGCCAGCAGCCGCGACAGTGAGCAGTTCTTC
TRBV11-2	.	TRBJ1-1	.	CASSLVKGWGGNTEAFF	TGTGCCAGCAGCTTAGTAAAGGGGTGGGGTGGGAACACTGAAGCTTTCTTT
TRBV19	few	TRBJ2-3	TRBD2	CASSLQSGKATDTQYF	TGTGCCAGTAGTCTTCAAAGCGGGAAAGCCACAGATACGCAGTATTTT
TRBV11-2	once	TRBJ1-1	.	CASSLGQPEAFF	TGTGCCAGCAGCTTAGGACAGCCTGAAGCTTTCTTT
TRBV19	.	TRBJ2-1	TRBD2	CASSNSPGLGARNEQFF	TGTGCCAGTAGTAATTCCCCGGGACTAGGGGCTCGGAATGAGCAGTTCTTC
TRBV6-5	.	TRBJ1-5	.	CASRRPQHF	TGTGCCAGCAGGCGGCCCCAGCATTTT
TRBV7-2	once	TRBJ2-7	TRBD1	CASSSQGQGMGEQYF	TGTGCCAGCAGCTCACAGGGACAGGGGATGGGCGAGCAGTACTTC
TRBV7-3	.	TRBJ2-2	.	CASSLLSGELFF	TGTGCCAGCAGCTTATTATCTGGGGAGCTGTTTTTT
TRBV6-5	.	TRBJ1-1	.	CASSYSRGSLNTEAFF	TGTGCCAGCAGTTACTCGAGAGGGTCCCTGAACACTGAAGCTTTCTTT
TRBV6-5	few	TRBJ1-2	.	CASSLGQNYGYTF	TGTGCCAGCAGTTTGGGGCAGAACTATGGCTACACCTTC
TRBV7-3	once	TRBJ2-6	.	CASSRGSGANVLTF	TGTGCCAGCAGTCGGGGATCTGGGGCCAACGTCCTGACTTTC
TRBV7-2	.	TRBJ2-7	.	CASRNSGSSYEQYF	TGTGCCAGCAGAAATAGCGGATCCTCCTACGAGCAGTACTTC
TRBV6-5	.	TRBJ2-2	.	CASSMGRGTGELFF	TGTGCCAGCAGCATGGGGCGGGGCACCGGGGAGCTGTTTTTT
TRBV29-1	.	TRBJ2-1	TRBD2	CSVGLAGGTEQFF	TGCAGCGTTGGACTAGCGGGAGGGACTGAGCAGTTCTTC
TRBV28	.	TRBJ1-6	TRBD1	CASTPTGRYNSPLHF	TGTGCCAGCACTCCGACAGGGCGCTATAATTCACCCCTCCACTTT
TRBV9	few	TRBJ2-1	.	CASSVEENEQFF	TGTGCCAGCAGCGTAGAGGAGAATGAGCAGTTCTTC
TRBV2	.	TRBJ1-2	.	CASSLGRAGYTF	TGTGCCAGCAGTCTCGGGAGGGCTGGCTACACCTTC
TRBV28	.	TRBJ1-2	.	CASRKTGANYGYTF	TGTGCCAGCAGGAAGACGGGGGCTAACTATGGCTACACCTTC
TRBV7-3	once	TRBJ2-5	TRBD2	CASSLSGRGGTQYF	TGTGCCAGCAGCTTAAGTGGGAGGGGAGGGACCCAGTACTTC
TRBV5-4	.	TRBJ2-7	TRBD1	CASSLGGTGAYEQYF	TGTGCCAGCAGCTTGGGGGGGACAGGAGCCTACGAGCAGTACTTC
TRBV5-6	.	TRBJ1-6	.	CASSLSGSYNSPLHF	TGTGCCAGCAGCTTGAGCGGCTCCTATAATTCACCCCTCCACTTT
TRBV15	.	TRBJ1-2	.	CATSRDSPRKTF	TGTGCCACCAGCAGAGACAGTCCCAGGAAGACCTTC
TRBV25-1	few	TRBJ2-4	.	CASTLAKNIQYF	TGTGCCAGCACCCTAGCCAAAAACATTCAGTACTTC
TRBV19	.	TRBJ2-4	.	CASSIGEVAKNIQYF	TGTGCCAGTAGTATAGGTGAGGTGGCCAAAAACATTCAGTACTTC
TRBV5-1	few	TRBJ2-7	TRBD1	CASSGTGVNEQYF	TGCGCCAGCAGCGGGACAGGGGTCAACGAGCAGTACTTC
TRBV5-6	.	TRBJ2-5	.	CASSLGGGAIETQYF	TGTGCCAGCAGCTTGGGTGGAGGGGCAATAGAGACCCAGTACTTC
TRBV6-5	.	TRBJ1-5	.	CASMRDSNQPQHF	TGTGCCAGCATGCGGGACAGCAATCAGCCCCAGCATTTT
TRBV4-3	.	TRBJ1-4	.	CASSQVGGWNEKLFF	TGCGCCAGCAGCCAAGTAGGGGGATGGAATGAAAAACTGTTTTTT
TRBV5-1	.	TRBJ1-4	.	CASSTGFGGATNEKLFF	TGCGCCAGCAGCACCGGGTTCGGGGGGGCGACTAATGAAAAACTGTTTTTT
TRBV6-1	once	TRBJ2-7	.	CASSENPIGLITYEQYF	TGTGCCAGCAGTGAAAACCCCATCGGACTAATAACCTACGAGCAGTACTTC
TRBV5-1	.	TRBJ2-1	TRBD1	CASSWGQGSYNEQFF	TGCGCCAGCAGCTGGGGACAGGGTTCATACAATGAGCAGTTCTTC
TRBV11-2	.	TRBJ2-1	.	CASSLDRVGATEQFF	TGTGCCAGCAGCTTAGATCGGGTCGGAGCCACGGAGCAGTTCTTC
TRBV29-1	many	TRBJ1-5	.	CSVAEQRQGQPQHF	TGCAGCGTTGCTGAGCAGCGGCAAGGGCAGCCCCAGCATTTT
TRBV6-1	.	TRBJ2-3	TRBD2	CASSDGRAPDTQYF	TGTGCCAGCAGTGACGGGAGGGCCCCAGATACGCAGTATTTT
TRBV5-4	.	TRBJ2-1	.	CASSSPGPRGGGRDNEQFF	TGTGCCAGCAGCTCGCCGGGTCCCCGTGGAGGAGGTAGAGACAATGAGCAGTTCTTC
TRBV23-1	.	TRBJ1-3	TRBD1	CASGLTGGSGNTIYF	TGCGCCAGCGGACTGACAGGGGGAAGTGGAAACACCATATATTTT
TRBV21-1	.	TRBJ2-4	.	CASSPNRDSRSLAKNIQYF	TGTGCCAGCAGCCCCAATAGGGACTCCCGGTCTCTAGCCAAAAACATTCAGTACTTC
TRBV7-8	.	TRBJ2-1	TRBD1	CASSLGDRVSEQFF	TGTGCCAGCAGCTTAGGTGACAGGGTCAGTGAGCAGTTCTTC
TRBV30	.	TRBJ1-5	.	CAWTGHQSNQPQHF	TGTGCCTGGACGGGACACCAAAGCAATCAGCCCCAGCATTTT
TRBV5-6	.	TRBJ1-2	.	CASSAGQNFIDGYTF	TGTGCCAGCAGCGCTGGACAGAATTTCATCGATGGCTACACCTTC
TRBV7-9	.	TRBJ2-2	TRBD2	CASSPSGNTGELFF	TGTGCCAGCAGCCCTAGCGGGAACACCGGGGAGCTGTTTTTT
TRBV6-5	once	TRBJ2-1	TRBD2	CASSPLAGGLGEQFF	TGTGCCAGCAGTCCCTTAGCGGGGGGCTTGGGTGAGCAGTTCTTC
TRBV9	.	TRBJ2-7	TRBD1	CASSQGAPTATEQYF	TGTGCCAGCAGCCAGGGGGCGCCGACCGCTACGGAGCAGTACTTC
TRBV7-2	.	TRBJ2-7	.	CASSPGHAYEQYF	TGTGCCAGCAGCCCCGGACACGCTTACGAGCAGTACTTC
TRBV18	.	TRBJ2-6	TRBD1	CASSRPGQGASGANVLTF	TGTGCCAGCTCACGTCCGGGACAGGGGGCGTCTGGGGCCAACGTCCTGACTTTC
TRBV2	.	TRBJ2-7	TRBD1	CASSVQGASYEQYF	TGTGCCAGCAGCGTCCAGGGGGCAAGCTACGAGCAGTACTTC
TRBV5-1	few	TRBJ1-1	.	CASSLGQIQNTEAFF	TGCGCCAGCAGTCTCGGACAGATCCAGAACACTGAAGCTTTCTTT
TRBV28	.	TRBJ2-5	.	CASSPQYPGETQYF	TGTGCCAGCAGTCCCCAATACCCGGGGGAGACCCAGTACTTC
TRBV5-1	once	TRBJ2-3	TRBD1	CASSLTGGHGTDTQYF	TGCGCCAGCAGCCTGACAGGGGGCCACGGAACAGATACGCAGTATTTT
TRBV27	.	TRBJ2-3	.	CASSLVRGTQYF	TGTGCCAGCAGTTTAGTTCGGGGTACGCAGTATTTT
TRBV28	.	TRBJ1-1	TRBD1	CASSYTGGPMNTEAFF	TGTGCCAGCAGCTACACAGGGGGCCCGATGAACACTGAAGCTTTCTTT
TRBV6-5	few	TRBJ1-3	.	CASSYDPGYGNTIYF	TGTGCCAGCAGTTACGATCCAGGCTATGGAAACACCATATATTTT
TRBV4-3	.	TRBJ1-2	TRBD1	CASSHGGQDVGGYTF	TGCGCCAGCAGCCATGGAGGACAGGACGTGGGTGGCTACACCTTC
TRBV28	.	TRBJ2-2	.	CASSTGTTVTGELFF	TGTGCCAGCAGCACAGGGACTACGGTTACCGGGGAGCTGTTTTTT